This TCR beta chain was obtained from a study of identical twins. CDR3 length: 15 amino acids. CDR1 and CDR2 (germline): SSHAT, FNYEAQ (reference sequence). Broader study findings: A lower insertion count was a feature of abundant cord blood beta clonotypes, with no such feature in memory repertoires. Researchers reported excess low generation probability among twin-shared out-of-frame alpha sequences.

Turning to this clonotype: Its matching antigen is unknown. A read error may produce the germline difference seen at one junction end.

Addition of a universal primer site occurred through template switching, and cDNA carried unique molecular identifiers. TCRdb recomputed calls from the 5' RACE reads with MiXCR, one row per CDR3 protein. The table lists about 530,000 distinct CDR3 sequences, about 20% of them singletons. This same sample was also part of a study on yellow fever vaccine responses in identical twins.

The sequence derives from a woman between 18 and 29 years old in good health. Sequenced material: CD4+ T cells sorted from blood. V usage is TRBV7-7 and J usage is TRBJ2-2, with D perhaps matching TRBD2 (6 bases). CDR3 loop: CASSYRGLNTGELYF. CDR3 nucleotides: TGTGCCAGCAGCTATCGGGGGTTGAACACCGGGGAGCTGTATTTT. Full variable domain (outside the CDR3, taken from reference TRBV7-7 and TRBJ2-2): GAGVSQSPRYKVTKRGQDVTLRCDPISSHATLYWYQQALGQGPEFLTYFNYEAQPDKSGLPSDRFSAERPEGSISTLTIQRTEQRDSAMYRCASSYRGLNTGELYFGEGSRLTVL.